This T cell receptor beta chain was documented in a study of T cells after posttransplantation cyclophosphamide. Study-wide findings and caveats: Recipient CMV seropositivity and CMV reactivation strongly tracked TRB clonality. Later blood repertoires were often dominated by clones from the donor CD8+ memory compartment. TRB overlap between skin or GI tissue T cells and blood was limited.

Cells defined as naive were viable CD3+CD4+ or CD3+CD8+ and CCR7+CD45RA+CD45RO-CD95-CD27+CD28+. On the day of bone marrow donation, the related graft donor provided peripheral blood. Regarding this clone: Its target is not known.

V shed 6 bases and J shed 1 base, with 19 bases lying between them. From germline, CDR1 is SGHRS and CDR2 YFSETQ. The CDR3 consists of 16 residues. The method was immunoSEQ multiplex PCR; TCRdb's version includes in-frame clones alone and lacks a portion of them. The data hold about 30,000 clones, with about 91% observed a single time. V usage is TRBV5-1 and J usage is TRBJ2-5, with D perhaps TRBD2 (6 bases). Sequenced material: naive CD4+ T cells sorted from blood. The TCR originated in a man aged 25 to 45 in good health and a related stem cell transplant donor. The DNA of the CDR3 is TGCGCCAGCACCACGATAGGCGGGGACGTCCAAGAGACCCAGTACTTC. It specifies CASTTIGGDVQETQYF.